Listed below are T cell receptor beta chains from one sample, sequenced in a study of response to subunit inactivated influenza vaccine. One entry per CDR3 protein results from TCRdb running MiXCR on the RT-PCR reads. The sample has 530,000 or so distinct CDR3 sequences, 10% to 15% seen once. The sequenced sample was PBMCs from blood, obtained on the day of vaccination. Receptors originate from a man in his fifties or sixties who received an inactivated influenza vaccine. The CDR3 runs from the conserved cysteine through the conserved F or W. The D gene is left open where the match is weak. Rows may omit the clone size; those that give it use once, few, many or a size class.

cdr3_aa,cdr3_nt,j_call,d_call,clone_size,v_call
CATGLADTAPYEQYF,TGCGCCACCGGACTAGCGGATACTGCCCCCTACGAGCAGTACTTC,TRBJ2-7,TRBD2,NA,TRBV10-2
CASSPGTSHTDTQYF,TGCGCCAGCAGCCCCGGGACTAGTCACACAGATACGCAGTATTTT,TRBJ2-3,TRBD2,NA,TRBV4-3
CASSLIPGSGGAKETQYF,TGTGCCAGCAGCTTAATACCGGGTAGCGGGGGGGCTAAAGAGACCCAGTACTTC,TRBJ2-5,TRBD2,few,TRBV11-1
CSSPGTGGTDTQYF,TGCAGTTCTCCGGGTACAGGGGGAACAGATACGCAGTATTTT,TRBJ2-3,TRBD1,many,TRBV20-1
CASSSGRVGEQYF,TGTGCCAGCAGCTCCGGCAGGGTGGGTGAGCAGTACTTC,TRBJ2-7,NA,NA,TRBV7-2
CASSQAPRPYNEQFF,TGTGCCAGCAGCCAAGCCCCACGCCCCTACAATGAGCAGTTCTTC,TRBJ2-1,NA,few,TRBV7-2
CASRGTGASNYGYTF,TGTGCCAGCAGGGGGACAGGCGCTTCTAACTATGGCTACACCTTC,TRBJ1-2,TRBD1,NA,TRBV12-3/TRBV12-4
CASSLGFRDRGRDTQYF,TGTGCCAGCAGCTTAGGATTTAGGGACAGGGGGCGAGATACGCAGTATTTT,TRBJ2-3,TRBD1,NA,TRBV7-6
CASRNPGGGYTF,TGTGCCAGCAGGAACCCAGGCGGCGGCTACACCTTC,TRBJ1-2,NA,few,TRBV9
CARGDAASGELFF,TGTGCCAGGGGAGACGCGGCATCTGGGGAGCTGTTTTTT,TRBJ2-2,NA,NA,TRBV7-8
CSASPGSDTEAFF,TGCAGTGCTAGCCCAGGGTCGGACACTGAAGCTTTCTTT,TRBJ1-1,NA,NA,TRBV20-1
CASSLAGGVYEQYF,TGTGCCAGCAGTTTAGCCGGGGGCGTTTACGAGCAGTACTTC,TRBJ2-7,NA,many,TRBV28
CASSYSMGWQYF,TGTGCCAGCAGTTACTCGATGGGGTGGCAGTACTTC,TRBJ2-7,NA,few,TRBV6-2/TRBV6-3
CASSLGTIYNEQFF,TGTGCCAGCAGCTTAGGGACTATCTACAATGAGCAGTTCTTC,TRBJ2-1,NA,NA,TRBV7-9
CASSSSLAGDYNEQFF,TGCGCCAGCAGCTCCTCCCTAGCGGGGGATTACAATGAGCAGTTCTTC,TRBJ2-1,TRBD2,many,TRBV5-1
CASSPSNRGRTGELFF,TGTGCCAGCTCACCATCCAACAGGGGGCGGACCGGGGAGCTGTTTTTT,TRBJ2-2,TRBD1,many,TRBV18
CATNTGGIQETQYF,TGTGCGACTAACACGGGGGGGATTCAAGAGACCCAGTACTTC,TRBJ2-5,TRBD2,many,TRBV15
CASSPSGGDQPQHF,TGTGCCAGCTCACCCTCGGGGGGGGATCAGCCCCAGCATTTT,TRBJ1-5,NA,few,TRBV18
CASSYSDTSNEKLFF,TGTGCCAGCAGTTACTCGGACACCTCAAATGAAAAACTGTTTTTT,TRBJ1-4,NA,many,TRBV6-5
CSALSGSTDTQYF,TGCAGCGCCCTTAGCGGGAGCACAGATACGCAGTATTTT,TRBJ2-3,TRBD2,many,TRBV29-1
CASTLREVSYNEQFF,TGTGCCAGCACTTTACGAGAAGTCTCCTACAATGAGCAGTTCTTC,TRBJ2-1,NA,many,TRBV12-3/TRBV12-4
CASSLGSFVGQDEQYF,TGCGCCAGCAGCTTGGGTTCTTTCGTGGGGCAGGACGAGCAGTACTTC,TRBJ2-7,NA,NA,TRBV5-1
CASSPLRSTSYNEQFF,TGTGCCAGCAGCCCACTAAGAAGCACTTCCTACAATGAGCAGTTCTTC,TRBJ2-1,NA,NA,TRBV7-3
CASSSGATPDTQYF,TGCGCCAGCAGCTCGGGGGCTACCCCAGATACGCAGTATTTT,TRBJ2-3,NA,many,TRBV5-1
CASSPGRGRGGSNEQFF,TGTGCCAGCAGCCCCGGGAGGGGGCGGGGGGGCTCGAATGAGCAGTTCTTC,TRBJ2-1,TRBD2,NA,TRBV7-9
CASSLGGALTDTQYF,TGTGCCAGCAGCTTAGGAGGGGCCCTCACAGATACGCAGTATTTT,TRBJ2-3,NA,NA,TRBV7-2
CSAERDRLADTQYF,TGCAGTGCTGAAAGGGACAGGCTCGCAGATACGCAGTATTTT,TRBJ2-3,TRBD1,NA,TRBV20-1
CAISEGNIEQYF,TGTGCCATCAGTGAGGGCAACATCGAGCAGTACTTC,TRBJ2-7,NA,NA,TRBV10-3